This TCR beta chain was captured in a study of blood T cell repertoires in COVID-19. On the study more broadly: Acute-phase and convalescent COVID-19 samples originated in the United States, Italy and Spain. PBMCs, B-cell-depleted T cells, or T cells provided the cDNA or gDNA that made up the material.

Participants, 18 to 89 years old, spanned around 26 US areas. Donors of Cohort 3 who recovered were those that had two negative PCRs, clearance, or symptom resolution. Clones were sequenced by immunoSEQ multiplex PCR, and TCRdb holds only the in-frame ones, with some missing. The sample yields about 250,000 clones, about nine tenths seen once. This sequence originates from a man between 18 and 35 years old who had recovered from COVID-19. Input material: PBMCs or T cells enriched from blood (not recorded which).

In DNA, the CDR3 is TGTGCCAGCAGCAAAGTTTGGGGATACAGGGGTGCAACTAATGAAAAACTGTTTTTT. It encodes CASSKVWGYRGATNEKLFF. V usage is TRBV21-1 and J usage is TRBJ1-4; TRBD1 was called by the table and not checked on the DNA. TRBV21-1 is designated a pseudogene. The CDR3 is 19 amino acids.